This T cell receptor (beta chain) was profiled in a study of T cell changes during pregnancy in multiple sclerosis. The assay was immunoSEQ multiplex PCR, and TCRdb's table has in-frame clones only and misses some. The sample includes about 70,000 clones, 80% to 95% seen only once; the top ten take approximately 2.4%. Germline V gene data show CDR1 as MNHNS and CDR2 as SASEGT. The CDR3 sequence is 15 residues long. Trimming left V 4 bases short and J 2 bases short, with 15 bases between. This TCR came from a female donor with multiple sclerosis, enrolled in a pregnancy study. The V gene is TRBV6-1, the J gene TRBJ2-7; TRBD1 might be the D (6 bases). The sequences come from peripheral blood, collected before pregnancy. This chain's CDR3 is CASSVYTGSTYEQYF. Here the CDR3 DNA reads TGTGCCAGCAGTGTTTATACAGGGAGTACCTACGAGCAGTACTTC.